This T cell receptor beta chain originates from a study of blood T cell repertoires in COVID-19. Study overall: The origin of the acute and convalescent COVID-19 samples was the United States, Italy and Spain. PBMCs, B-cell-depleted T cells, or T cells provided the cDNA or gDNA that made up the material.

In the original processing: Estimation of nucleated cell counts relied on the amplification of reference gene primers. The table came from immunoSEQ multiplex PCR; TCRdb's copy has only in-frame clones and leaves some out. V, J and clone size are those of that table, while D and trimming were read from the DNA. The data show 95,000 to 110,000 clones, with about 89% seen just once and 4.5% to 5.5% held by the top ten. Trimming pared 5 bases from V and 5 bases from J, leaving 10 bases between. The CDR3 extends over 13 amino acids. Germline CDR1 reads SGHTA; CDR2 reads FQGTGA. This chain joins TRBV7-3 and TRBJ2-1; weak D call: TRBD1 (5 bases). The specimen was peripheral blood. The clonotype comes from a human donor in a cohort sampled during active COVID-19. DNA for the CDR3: TGTGCCAGCAGCCGACCACAGGACAATGAGCAGTTCTTC. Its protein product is CASSRPQDNEQFF.